A selection of T cell receptor beta chains follows, all from one sample in a study of cytomegalovirus exposure and HLA in healthy donors. Sequencing was performed with immunoSEQ multiplex PCR; in TCRdb, only in-frame clones are kept and a portion is missing. Of approximately 130,000 clones detected, around 80% appear once; the ten largest clones hold roughly 3.6%. What was sequenced was PBMCs. Receptors originate from a man aged 25-45 years in good health and CMV-seronegative. Both conserved end residues are part of each CDR3. Each record gives: J gene, D gene, clone size, V gene, CDR3 length, CDR3 protein, CDR3 DNA. A D gene is named only where the DNA matches it firmly. The listing skips clone size in some rows; elsewhere it reads once, few, many or a size class.

TRBJ2-3,-,-,TRBV29-1,13,CSVDTTSTDTQYF,TGCAGCGTTGACACTACCTCCACAGATACGCAGTATTTT
TRBJ1-5,TRBD1,-,TRBV28,16,CAGIGSGTGGFQPQHF,TGTGCCGGCATAGGGTCCGGGACAGGGGGATTTCAGCCCCAGCATTTT
TRBJ1-1,-,-,TRBV27,16,CASSLLTGGQNTEAFF,TGTGCCAGCAGTTTATTAACTGGCGGTCAGAACACTGAAGCTTTCTTT
TRBJ2-7,-,once,TRBV11-2,16,CASSLTGGFLASEQYF,TGTGCCAGCAGCTTAACAGGTGGTTTCCTCGCCTCCGAGCAGTACTTC
TRBJ1-2,-,-,TRBV7-9,14,CASSSTALRGSYTF,TGTGCCAGCAGCTCCACGGCTCTGCGAGGAAGCTACACCTTC
TRBJ1-6,TRBD1,-,TRBV19,14,CASRIQGADSPLHF,TGTGCCAGTAGAATCCAGGGGGCTGATTCACCCCTCCACTTT
TRBJ2-7,TRBD1,-,TRBV18,15,CASSPSGTGVYEQYF,TGTGCCAGCTCACCATCCGGGACAGGGGTCTACGAGCAGTACTTC
TRBJ2-5,TRBD1,-,TRBV30,14,CAWRGQGAGETQYF,TGTGCCTGGAGGGGACAGGGGGCGGGAGAGACCCAGTACTTC
TRBJ2-7,TRBD1,-,TRBV27,13,CASSLQGLNEQYF,TGTGCCAGCAGCCTACAGGGGCTCAACGAGCAGTACTTC
TRBJ2-7,TRBD2,-,TRBV19,15,CASSLTSGRTHEQYF,TGTGCCAGTAGTTTAACTAGCGGGAGAACCCACGAGCAGTACTTC
TRBJ1-6,-,-,TRBV5-4,16,CASSDRRGSGNSPLHF,TGTGCCAGCAGCGATAGGAGGGGATCGGGGAATTCACCCCTCCACTTT
TRBJ2-1,TRBD2,few,TRBV9,14,CASSERDFQTEQFF,TGTGCCAGCAGCGAGCGGGACTTTCAGACTGAGCAGTTCTTC
TRBJ1-1,-,-,TRBV27,14,CASSPRWCGTEAFF,TGTGCCAGCAGCCCCAGATGGTGTGGCACTGAAGCTTTCTTT
TRBJ1-3,-,-,TRBV30,14,CAWMLDSSGNTIYF,TGTGCCTGGATGCTCGACAGCTCTGGAAACACCATATATTTT
TRBJ1-1,-,-,TRBV19,14,CASATSNRNTEAFF,TGTGCCAGTGCAACCTCGAACAGGAACACTGAAGCTTTCTTT
TRBJ2-2,TRBD1,-,TRBV5-1,14,CASRGQGGTGELFF,TGCGCCAGCAGGGGACAGGGGGGCACCGGGGAGCTGTTTTTT
TRBJ1-4,-,few,TRBV6-1,14,CASTYFATNEKLFF,TGTGCCAGCACGTATTTTGCAACTAATGAAAAACTGTTTTTT
TRBJ2-1,TRBD1,-,TRBV2,14,CALTRDRDYNEQFF,TGTGCCTTAACCCGGGACAGGGACTACAATGAGCAGTTCTTC
TRBJ1-5,TRBD1,-,TRBV7-2,17,CASSTRGQGASNQPQHF,TGTGCCAGCAGCACCAGGGGACAGGGGGCTAGCAATCAGCCCCAGCATTTT
TRBJ2-5,-,-,TRBV19,14,CASTSGQNQETQYF,TGTGCCAGTACCTCAGGACAGAACCAAGAGACCCAGTACTTC
TRBJ1-2,TRBD1,-,TRBV30,13,CAWNRGLNYGYTF,TGTGCCTGGAACAGGGGGCTCAACTATGGCTACACCTTC
TRBJ2-7,-,-,TRBV4-2,14,CASSQESGDYEQYF,TGTGCCAGCAGCCAAGAGTCGGGGGACTACGAGCAGTACTTC
TRBJ2-7,TRBD2,-,TRBV12-5,16,CASASGTSGSVDEQYF,TGTGCTAGTGCCTCGGGAACTAGCGGGAGCGTCGACGAGCAGTACTTC
TRBJ2-7,TRBD1,-,TRBV6-6,12,CASSYQGDEQYF,TGTGCCAGCAGTTACCAGGGGGACGAGCAGTACTTC
TRBJ1-5,-,-,TRBV27,13,CASSLSRSQPQHF,TGTGCCAGCAGTTTATCTCGGAGCCAGCCCCAGCATTTT
TRBJ2-5,TRBD1,once,TRBV18,15,CASSPKGQIEETQYF,TGTGCCAGCTCACCAAAGGGACAGATAGAAGAGACCCAGTACTTC
TRBJ2-3,TRBD2,few,TRBV27,17,CASRYSTSGSGTDTQYF,TGTGCCAGCAGGTACTCGACTAGCGGGAGCGGTACAGATACGCAGTATTTT
TRBJ2-3,-,-,TRBV4-1,14,CASSQVEGGDTQYF,TGCGCCAGCAGCCAAGTCGAGGGCGGGGATACGCAGTATTTT
TRBJ1-2,-,-,TRBV28,14,CALQTSQANYGYTF,TGTGCCCTACAGACCTCCCAGGCGAACTATGGCTACACCTTC
TRBJ2-2,TRBD2,-,TRBV5-4,15,CASSRLAGGSGELFF,TGTGCCAGCAGCCGTCTAGCGGGGGGTTCCGGGGAGCTGTTTTTT
TRBJ2-7,TRBD1,-,TRBV10-2,13,CASSRDRAYEQYF,TGCGCCAGCAGCCGGGACAGGGCCTACGAGCAGTACTTC
TRBJ1-5,TRBD1,-,TRBV2,17,CASNSPGTGNRNQPQHF,TGTGCCAGCAACTCCCCCGGGACAGGGAATAGGAATCAGCCCCAGCATTTT
TRBJ1-2,TRBD1,-,TRBV5-1,16,CASTADIWTGRYGYTF,TGCGCCAGCACCGCCGATATATGGACAGGGCGTTATGGCTACACCTTC